Each of the 17 T cell receptor beta chains below was sequenced from the same sample in a study of blood T cell repertoires in COVID-19. Clones were read by immunoSEQ multiplex PCR, and TCRdb kept only the in-frame ones, dropping some. The profile shows about 210,000 clones, about 91% of them singletons. The specimen sequenced was PBMCs or T cells enriched from blood (not recorded which). The receptors here all came from a woman between 40 and 55 years old with acute COVID-19.

This chain joins TRBV24-1 and TRBJ2-1; 7 nucleotides line up with TRBD2. J gave up 8 bases and V 2 bases, and 2 bases lay outside the gene matches. The CDR3 sequence is 13 residues long. CDR1 and CDR2 from the germline V gene are KGHDR and SFDVKD. The CDR3 loop reads CATSDWGGDEQFF. The CDR3 DNA reads TGTGCCACCAGTGATTGGGGAGGGGATGAGCAGTTCTTC.

This chain connects TRBV19 to TRBJ2-3, with TRBD2 identical over 10 bases. The V gene end was trimmed by 6 bases and the J gene end by 8 bases; junction bases not matched to a gene: 8. The CDR3 has 14 residues. The germline gives CDR1 LNHDA, CDR2 SQIVND (reference sequence). The DNA for the CDR3 is TGTGCCAGTAGAGGACTAGCGGTGCTCGGTACGCAGTATTTT. It specifies CASRGLAVLGTQYF.

The chain links TRBV7-2 to TRBJ1-4; TRBD1 is a possible D gene (5 bases). Deletions cut 5 bases from V and 8 bases from J, with 15 bases between. This CDR3 region has 14 residues. CDR1 is SGHTA and CDR2 is FQGNSA in the germline V gene. Written as DNA, the CDR3 is TGTGCCAGCAGCCTGGGGGGTTCGCAGGAAAAACTGTTTTTT. It yields the protein CASSLGGSQEKLFF. Looking up the rest from reference TRBV7-2 and TRBJ1-4 gives the full variable domain: GAGVSQSPSNKVTEKGKDVELRCDPISGHTALYWYRQSLGQGLEFLIYFQGNSAPDKSGLPSDRFSAERTGGSVSTLTIQRTQQEDSAVYLCASSLGGSQEKLFFGSGTQLSVL.

This sequence joins TRBV2 and TRBJ2-2, with D perhaps TRBD1 (6 bases). The CDR3 has 13 amino acids. Germline values: CDR1 SNHLY, CDR2 FYNNEI. The V gene lost 7 bases and the J gene lost 5 bases, with 11 bases spanning the gap. CDR3 DNA sequence: TGTGCCAGCAATCTCAGGGGTACCGGGGAGCTGTTTTTT. It encodes CASNLRGTGELFF. Based on the CDR3 plus reference TRBV2 and TRBJ2-2, the full variable domain is EPEVTQTPSHQVTQMGQEVILRCVPISNHLYFYWYRQILGQKVEFLVSFYNNEISEKSEIFDDQFSVERPDGSNFTLKIRSTKLEDSAMYFCASNLRGTGELFFGEGSRLTVL.

This rearrangement joins TRBV19 to TRBJ1-2; 8 bases map to TRBD1. CDR3 size: 17 residues. Germline trimming cut 4 bases from V and 2 bases from J; bases unmatched to any gene: 12. Germline V gives CDR1 LNHDA, CDR2 SQIVND (reference sequence). This CDR3 reads CASSSTTGARVNYGYTF. Here the CDR3 DNA reads TGTGCCAGTAGTAGTACGACAGGGGCGAGGGTGAACTATGGCTACACCTTC.

The rearrangement links TRBV6-2 or TRBV6-3 to TRBJ2-2; perhaps TRBD2 as D (5 bases). CDR3 length equals 14 residues. Germline CDR1 reads MNHEY; CDR2 reads SVGEGT. Trimming shortened V by 6 bases and J by 4 bases, and 12 bases separated the two germline ends. CDR3 loop: CASSESGITGELFF. The CDR3 DNA is TGTGCCAGCAGCGAAAGCGGAATCACCGGGGAGCTGTTTTTT.

The rearrangement uses TRBV6-5 and TRBJ1-1; no clear D gene. In germline, CDR1 is MNHEY, CDR2 SVGAGI. This CDR3 contains 15 residues. Trimming cost V 6 bases and J 4 bases, with 18 bases left between them. CDR3 loop: CASRGWEGLGTEAFF. The DNA for the CDR3 is TGTGCCAGCAGGGGCTGGGAGGGATTAGGCACTGAAGCTTTCTTT.

The gene calls are TRBV5-1 and TRBJ1-6, with D possibly TRBD1 on 6 matching bases. Germline V gene sequence: CDR1 SGHRS, CDR2 YFSETQ. CDR3 length: 15 amino acids. Deletions cut 2 bases from V and 9 bases from J, with 15 bases between. DNA for the CDR3: TGCGCCAGCAGCTTCGCACAGGGCGTAAGTTCACCCCTCCACTTT. Amino acid sequence: CASSFAQGVSSPLHF.

The chain carries TRBV29-1 and TRBJ1-1; 8 bases are shared with TRBD1. Trimming removed 6 bases from V and 4 bases from J; junction bases left unmatched: 16. CDR3 size: 16 residues. Germline V gene data show CDR1 as SQVTM and CDR2 as ANQGSEA. CDR3 amino acids: CSVPGAGGTGGTEAFF. Written as DNA, the CDR3 is TGCAGCGTGCCAGGGGCAGGGGGCACGGGGGGCACTGAAGCTTTCTTT.

In DNA form, the CDR3 reads TGCAGCGTTCTCGTCAGGGGCGTGGGTACAGATACGCAGTATTTT. This translates into CSVLVRGVGTDTQYF. The V and J genes are TRBV29-1 and TRBJ2-3, with D tentatively TRBD1 (6 bases). The CDR3 totals 15 residues. Germline V CDR1 and CDR2: SQVTM, ANQGSEA. V was shortened by 5 bases and J by 3 bases, with 18 bases between the two germline ends.

J is TRBJ1-2 and V is TRBV30, with D maybe TRBD1 (6 bases). CDR3 length: 12 residues. Trimming removed 5 bases at V and 6 bases at J, with 13 bases between. Germline V lookup: CDR1 GTSNPN, CDR2 SVGIG (reference sequence). The CDR3 DNA is TGTGCCTGGCTTAGACCAGGGGATGGCTACACCTTC. It yields the protein CAWLRPGDGYTF.

The chain uses TRBV15 and TRBJ2-2; no firm D call. The CDR3 is made up of 14 amino acids. V dropped 0 bases and J dropped 5 bases, with 7 bases sitting between them. Germline V gives CDR1 LNHNV, CDR2 YYDKDF (reference sequence). CDR3 nucleotides: TGTGCCACCAGCAGAGATAGAGAGACCGGGGAGCTGTTTTTT. Its protein product is CATSRDRETGELFF.

This chain joins TRBV18 and TRBJ2-4; TRBD2 matches 13 bases. The CDR3 spans 19 residues. J was trimmed by 0 bases and V by 6 bases; bases with no gene match: 11. Per the germline V gene, CDR1 is KGHSH and CDR2 is LQKENI. CDR3 coding DNA: TGTGCCAGCTCGCGTACCGGGACTAGCGGGACCCTAGCCAAAAACATTCAGTACTTC. The encoded protein is CASSRTGTSGTLAKNIQYF.

The chain couples TRBV6-5 to TRBJ1-6, with 7 bases matching TRBD1. CDR1 and CDR2 (germline): MNHEY, SVGAGI. The J segment lost 13 bases and the V segment lost 6 bases, leaving 9 bases of the junction unmatched. The CDR3 is made up of 13 amino acids. As DNA, the CDR3 is TGTGCCAGCAGACCTGCAGGGGGTACGCCCCTCCACTTT. Protein: CASRPAGGTPLHF.

The chain carries TRBV29-1 and TRBJ1-2; D is possibly TRBD1 (6 bases). V lost 6 bases and J 8 bases, leaving 22 bases between the germline ends. The CDR3 loop spans 14 amino acids. The V gene's germline CDR1 is SQVTM and CDR2 ANQGSEA. CDR3 DNA: TGCAGCGTCCAAGGCGACAGGACTGATAGGGGCTACACCTTC. This sequence encodes CSVQGDRTDRGYTF.

DNA of the CDR3: TGTGCCAGCAGCTTTGTCACCGGGACAGGTAATTCACCCCTCCACTTT. The encoded protein is CASSFVTGTGNSPLHF. This rearrangement joins TRBV21-1 to TRBJ1-6; TRBD1 is the table's D call and was not checked against the DNA. TRBV21-1 is a pseudogene. The CDR3 runs to 16 residues.

Only one count was recorded for this clone. V is TRBV7-9 and J is TRBJ1-1; weak D call: TRBD1 (5 bases). The V gene lost 3 bases and the J gene lost 6 bases, with 8 bases spanning the gap. Germline CDR1 and CDR2: SEHNR and FQNEAQ (reference sequence). This CDR3 has 12 amino acids. CDR3 residues: CASSLQGSEAFF. The DNA of the CDR3 is TGTGCCAGCAGCTTGCAGGGATCTGAAGCTTTCTTT. Together with reference TRBV7-9 and TRBJ1-1, the CDR3 gives the full variable domain: DTGVSQNPRHKITKRGQNVTFRCDPISEHNRLYWYRQTLGQGPEFLTYFQNEAQLEKSRLLSDRFSAERPKGSFSTLEIQRTEQGDSAMYLCASSLQGSEAFFGQGTRLTVV.